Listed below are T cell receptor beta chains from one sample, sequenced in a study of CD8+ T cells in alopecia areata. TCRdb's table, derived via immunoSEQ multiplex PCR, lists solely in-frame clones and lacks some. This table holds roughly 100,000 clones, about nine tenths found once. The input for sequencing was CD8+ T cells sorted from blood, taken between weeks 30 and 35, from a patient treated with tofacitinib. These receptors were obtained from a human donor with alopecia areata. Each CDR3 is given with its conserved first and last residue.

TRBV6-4	CASRDSKNTGELFF
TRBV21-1	CASSKDWTSGRNMGLREQYF
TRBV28	CASIATSTMNTEAFF
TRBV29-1	CSAGTPRDEQFF
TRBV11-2	CASSLGEGWTEAFF
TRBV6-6	CASSPSGEQFF
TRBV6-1	CASIGRRSYEQYF
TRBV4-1	CASSQPTGGRGPNEKLFF
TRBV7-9	CASTPSRGRNEQFF
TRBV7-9	CASSPAGYQPQHF
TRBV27	CASSEYRDFKKADTQYF
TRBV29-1	CSVEDLLPGTEGNIQYF
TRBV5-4	CASGWDNEQFF
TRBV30	CAWSPEGTDGYTF
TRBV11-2	CASEMDREYNEQFF
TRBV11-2	CASSLGGILAGALETQYF
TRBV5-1	CASSSGLAASYNEQFF
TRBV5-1	CASSLALEQFF
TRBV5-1	CASSLGSEAFF
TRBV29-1	CSVLTGSDYGYTF
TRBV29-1	CSVPTSGRAYNEQFF
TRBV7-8	CASSLASQGYEQYF
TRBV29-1	CSTLSDTQYF
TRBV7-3	CASSPMSADEQFF
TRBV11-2	CASSLRLAGSPSEQYF
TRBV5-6	CASSLEGSQPQHF
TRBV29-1	CSVEGIRDGRDYEQYF
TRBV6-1	CASSEYKLAGGPYEQYF
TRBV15	CATSSHRALNTEAFF
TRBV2	CASRDPLGLGGRSTDTQYF
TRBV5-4	CASSLENAEYNEQFF
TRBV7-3	CASSQGQGLYEQYF
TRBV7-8	CASSSSDRGGYEQYF
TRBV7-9	CASSPGTSGKSSYNEQFF
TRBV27	CASSSIGTGFGETQYF
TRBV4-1	CASSQDRRRTTYGYTF
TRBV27	CASSPSLYEQYF
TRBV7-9	CASSFTTYEQYF